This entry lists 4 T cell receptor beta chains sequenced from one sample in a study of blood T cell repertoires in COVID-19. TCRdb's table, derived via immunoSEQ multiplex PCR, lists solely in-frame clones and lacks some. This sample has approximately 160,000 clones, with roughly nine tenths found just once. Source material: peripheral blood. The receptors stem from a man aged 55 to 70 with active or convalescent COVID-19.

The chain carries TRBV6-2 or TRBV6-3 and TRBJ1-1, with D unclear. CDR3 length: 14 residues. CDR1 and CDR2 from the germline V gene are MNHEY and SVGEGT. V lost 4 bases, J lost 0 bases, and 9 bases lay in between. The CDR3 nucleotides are TGTGCCAGCAGTTCTAGTCTCTTGAACACTGAAGCTTTCTTT. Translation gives CASSSSLLNTEAFF.

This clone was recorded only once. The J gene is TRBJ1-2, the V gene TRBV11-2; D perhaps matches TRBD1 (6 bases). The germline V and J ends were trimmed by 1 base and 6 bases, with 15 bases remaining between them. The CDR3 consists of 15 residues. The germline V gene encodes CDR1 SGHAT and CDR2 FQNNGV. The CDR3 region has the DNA TGTGCCAGCAGCTTAGGGACAGCCGGTTTCGATGGCTACACCTTC. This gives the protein CASSLGTAGFDGYTF.

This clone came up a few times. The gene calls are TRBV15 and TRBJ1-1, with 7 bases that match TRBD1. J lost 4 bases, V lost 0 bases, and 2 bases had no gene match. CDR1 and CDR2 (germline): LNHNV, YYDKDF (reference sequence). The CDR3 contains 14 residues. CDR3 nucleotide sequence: TGTGCCACCAGCAGAGATTACAGGGGCACTGAAGCTTTCTTT. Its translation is CATSRDYRGTEAFF.

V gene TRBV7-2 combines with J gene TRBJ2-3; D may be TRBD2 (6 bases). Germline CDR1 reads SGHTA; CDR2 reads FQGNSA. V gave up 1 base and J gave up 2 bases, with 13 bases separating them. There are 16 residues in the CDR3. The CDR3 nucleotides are TGTGCCAGCAGCTTAGGGGGACTGATGAACACAGATACGCAGTATTTT. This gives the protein CASSLGGLMNTDTQYF.